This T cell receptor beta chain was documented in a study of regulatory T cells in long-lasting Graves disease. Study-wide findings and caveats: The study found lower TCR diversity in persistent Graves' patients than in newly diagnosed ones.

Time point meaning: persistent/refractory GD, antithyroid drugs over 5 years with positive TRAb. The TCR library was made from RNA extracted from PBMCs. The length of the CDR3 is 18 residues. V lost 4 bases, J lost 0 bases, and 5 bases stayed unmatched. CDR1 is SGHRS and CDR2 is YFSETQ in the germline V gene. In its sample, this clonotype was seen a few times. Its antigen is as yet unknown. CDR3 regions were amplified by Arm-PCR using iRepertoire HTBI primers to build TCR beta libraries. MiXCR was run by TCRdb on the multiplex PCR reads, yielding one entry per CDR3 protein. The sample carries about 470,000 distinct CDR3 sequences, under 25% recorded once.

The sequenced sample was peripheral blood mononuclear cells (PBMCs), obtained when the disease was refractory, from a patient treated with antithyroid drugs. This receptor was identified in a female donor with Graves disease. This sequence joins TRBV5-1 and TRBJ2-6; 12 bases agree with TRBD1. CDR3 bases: TGCGCCAGCAGCCAGGGACAGGGGGCCTACTCTGGGGCCAACGTCCTGACTTTC. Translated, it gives CASSQGQGAYSGANVLTF.